This T cell receptor beta chain was sequenced during a study of Ad26.COV2.S vaccination and SARS-CoV-2 variants. Treatment: some 20 received Ad26.COV2.S at low or high dose, single or two shots; roughly five received placebo; per-sample allocation not given. Day 63 after the first vaccine or placebo injection was the time point for sampling. This clone was counted once. Clones were sequenced by immunoSEQ multiplex PCR, and TCRdb holds only the in-frame ones, with some missing. The sample has about 400,000 clones; around nine tenths are singletons. The TCR sequence derives from a person between 18 and 65 years old who received the Ad26.COV2.S COVID-19 vaccine or a placebo. The sequences come from peripheral blood, collected in a trial of Ad26.COV2.S vaccine versus placebo.

The CDR3 is CASSFKREGELFF. The CDR3 nucleotides read TGTGCCAGCAGTTTTAAGCGGGAGGGGGAGCTGTTTTTT. V is TRBV12-3 or TRBV12-4 and J is TRBJ2-2, with TRBD2 identical over 8 bases. The CDR3 contains 13 residues. Trimming removed 3 bases from V and 8 bases from J; junction bases left unmatched: 2.